What follows are 10 T cell receptor beta chains derived from one specimen sequenced in a study of CD8+CD57+ T cells in acquired aplastic anemia. Researchers used genomic DNA as the template to profile TCR beta VDJ and CDR3. TCRdb passed the reads through MiXCR, listing each CDR3 protein once. The table has roughly 420,000 distinct CDR3 sequences, 65% to 75% seen once. The material sequenced was sorted CD4+, CD8+, or CD8+CD57+ T cells (not recorded which) from PBMCs. Source of these receptors: a human donor in good health, serving as a control.

The V call is TRBV11-2, the J call TRBJ1-4; perhaps TRBD1 as D (6 bases). Trimming stripped 7 bases from V and 8 bases from J, with 17 bases between. CDR1 and CDR2 from the germline V gene are SGHAT and FQNNGV. The CDR3 contains 14 residues. CDR3 region: CASNEGGTMEKLFF. The CDR3 nucleotides are TGTGCCAGCAACGAGGGGGGAACAATGGAAAAACTGTTTTTT.

The chain couples TRBV5-1 to TRBJ2-5; D possibly matches TRBD1 or TRBD2 (6 bases each). The V gene lost 0 bases and the J gene lost 5 bases, with 17 bases spanning the gap. Germline V gene sequence: CDR1 SGHRS, CDR2 YFSETQ. There are 16 residues in the CDR3. CDR3: CASSLDPGATLETQYF. The CDR3 DNA follows: TGCGCCAGCAGCTTGGACCCGGGGGCCACCCTGGAGACCCAGTACTTC.

This clonotype has ten or more counts. The chain employs TRBV9 and TRBJ2-2; 7 positions agree with TRBD2. J was trimmed by 5 bases and V by 3 bases; bases with no gene match: 7. This CDR3 contains 15 residues. Germline V gives CDR1 SGDLS, CDR2 YYNGEE. CDR3 sequence reads: CASSGSLGGTGELFF. The CDR3 nucleotides are TGTGCCAGCAGCGGAAGCTTGGGGGGGACCGGGGAGCTGTTTTTT.

This clonotype was counted ten times or more. This sequence joins TRBV11-3 and TRBJ1-1; D possibly corresponds to TRBD1 (6 bases). CDR1 SGHNT and CDR2 YENEEA come from the germline V gene. Trimming took 5 bases from V and 6 from J, leaving 19 bases between them. This CDR3 has 15 amino acids. Here the CDR3 reads CASSRTQGQRSEAFF. For the CDR3, the DNA is TGTGCCAGCAGCCGAACTCAGGGGCAAAGGTCTGAAGCTTTCTTT.

This sequence joins TRBV2 and TRBJ2-1; the match to TRBD2 covers 14 bases. Germline V gives CDR1 SNHLY, CDR2 FYNNEI. J gave up 8 bases and V 4 bases, and 7 bases lay outside the gene matches. This CDR3 is built from 16 residues. The CDR3, as DNA: TGTGCCAGCAGTGGGGGAGGGACTAGCGGGAGCGATGAGCAGTTCTTC. Protein sequence: CASSGGGTSGSDEQFF.

In DNA form, the CDR3 reads TGTGCCAGCAGCGTAGGTCAGGGATACGTGAACACTGGCGCTTTCTTT. Translated: CASSVGQGYVNTGAFF. The V gene is TRBV9, the J gene TRBJ1-1; D perhaps matches TRBD1 (5 bases). This CDR3 contains 16 residues. V was pared by 0 bases and J by 11 bases, with 23 bases between. CDR1 SGDLS and CDR2 YYNGEE come from the germline V gene.

In this sample, this clonotype turned up many times. The chain combines TRBV9 with TRBJ2-3; 7 bases match TRBD2. CDR1 and CDR2 (germline): SGDLS, YYNGEE. This CDR3 region has 15 residues. Trimming at V came to 0 bases and at J to 4 bases, leaving 5 bases not matched to a gene. In DNA form, the CDR3 reads TGTGCCAGCAGCGTAGGCGGCGGGGGATCAGATACGCAGTATTTT. Protein: CASSVGGGGSDTQYF.

In DNA, the CDR3 is TGTGCCAGCAGGGACAGGGGGTTAAGGAACACTGAAGCTTTCTTT. Protein product: CASRDRGLRNTEAFF. The rearrangement links TRBV6-2 or TRBV6-3 to TRBJ1-1; TRBD1 aligns across 10 bases. Germline CDR1 MNHEY, CDR2 SVGEGT. With V trimmed by 6 bases and J by 1 base, 5 bases remained unmatched. CDR3 length: 15 residues.

On this clonotype itself: The junction departs from germline at one end; a sequencing error may be responsible. The gene calls are TRBV7-9 and TRBJ1-2; no reliable D call. Germline CDR1 SEHNR, CDR2 FQNEAQ (reference sequence). This CDR3 is 14 amino acids long. The CDR3, as DNA: TGTGCCAGCAGCCCCGAACAGCCCAGCTTTGGATCCTTCTTC. Its translation is CASSPEQPSFGSFF.

For this clonotype: One junction end does not reproduce the germline sequence, and a read error may be involved. The chain recombines TRBV5-1 with TRBJ2-1; TRBD2 aligns across 10 bases. The CDR3 consists of 12 residues. Germline-derived CDR1 and CDR2 are SGHRS and YFSETQ. The CDR3 DNA reads as TGTGCCAGCAGCGCTAGCGGGGGTAAGGAGTTCTTC. Translation gives CASSASGGKEFF. The full variable domain, with the rest looked up from reference TRBV5-1 and TRBJ2-1, is KAGVTQTPRYLIKTRGQQVTLSCSPISGHRSVSWYQQTPGQGLQFLFEYFSETQRNKGNFPGRFSGRQFSNSRSEMNVSTLELGDSALYLCASSASGGKEFFGPGTRLTVL.